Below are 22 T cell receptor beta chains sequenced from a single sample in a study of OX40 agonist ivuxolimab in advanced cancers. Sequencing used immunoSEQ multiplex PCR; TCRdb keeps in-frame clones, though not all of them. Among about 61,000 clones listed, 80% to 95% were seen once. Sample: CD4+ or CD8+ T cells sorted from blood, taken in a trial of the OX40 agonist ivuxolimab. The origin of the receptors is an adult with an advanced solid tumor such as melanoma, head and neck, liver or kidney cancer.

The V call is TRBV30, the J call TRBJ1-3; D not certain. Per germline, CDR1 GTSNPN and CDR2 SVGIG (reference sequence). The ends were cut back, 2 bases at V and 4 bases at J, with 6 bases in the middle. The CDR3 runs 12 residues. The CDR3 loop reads CAWSWLGNTIYF. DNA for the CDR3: TGTGCCTGGAGTTGGTTGGGAAACACCATATATTTT.

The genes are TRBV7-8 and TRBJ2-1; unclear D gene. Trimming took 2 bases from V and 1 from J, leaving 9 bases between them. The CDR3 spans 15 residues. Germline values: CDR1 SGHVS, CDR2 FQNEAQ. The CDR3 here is CASSLYVGSYNEQFF. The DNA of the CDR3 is TGTGCCAGCAGCTTATACGTCGGATCCTACAATGAGCAGTTCTTC. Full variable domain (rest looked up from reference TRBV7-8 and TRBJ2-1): GAGVSQSPRYKVAKRGQDVALRCDPISGHVSLFWYQQALGQGPEFLTYFQNEAQLDKSGLPSDRFFAERPEGSVSTLKIQRTQQEDSAVYLCASSLYVGSYNEQFFGPGTRLTVL.

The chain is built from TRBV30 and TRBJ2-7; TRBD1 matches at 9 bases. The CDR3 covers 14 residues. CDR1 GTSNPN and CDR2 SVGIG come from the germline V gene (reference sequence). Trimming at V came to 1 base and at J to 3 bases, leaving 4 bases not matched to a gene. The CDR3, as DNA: TGTGCCTGGAGTGGACAGGGGGAAAACTACGAGCAGTACTTC. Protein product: CAWSGQGENYEQYF.

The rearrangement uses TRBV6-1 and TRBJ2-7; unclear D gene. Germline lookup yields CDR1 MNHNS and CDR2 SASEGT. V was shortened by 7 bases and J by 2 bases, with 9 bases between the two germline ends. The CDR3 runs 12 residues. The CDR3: CASTFSAYEQYV. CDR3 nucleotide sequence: TGTGCCAGCACGTTCAGCGCCTACGAGCAGTACGTC.

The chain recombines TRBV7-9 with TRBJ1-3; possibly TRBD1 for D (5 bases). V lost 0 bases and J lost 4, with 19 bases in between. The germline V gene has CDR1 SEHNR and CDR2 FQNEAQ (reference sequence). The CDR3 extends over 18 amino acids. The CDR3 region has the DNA TGTGCCAGCAGCTTAGCCCAACTCCAGGGAACATTCGGAAACACCATATATTTT. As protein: CASSLAQLQGTFGNTIYF.

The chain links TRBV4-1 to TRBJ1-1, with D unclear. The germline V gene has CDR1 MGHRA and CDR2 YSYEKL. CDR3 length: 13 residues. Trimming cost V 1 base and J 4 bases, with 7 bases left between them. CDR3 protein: CASSQAWITEAFF. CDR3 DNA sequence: TGCGCCAGCAGCCAAGCCTGGATCACTGAAGCTTTCTTT.

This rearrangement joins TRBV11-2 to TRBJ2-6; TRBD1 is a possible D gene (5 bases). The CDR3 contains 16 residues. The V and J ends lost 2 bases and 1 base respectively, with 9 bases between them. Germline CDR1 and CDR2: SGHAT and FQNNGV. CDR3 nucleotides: TGTGCCAGCAGCTTACTGTCAGGGTCTGGGGCCAACGTCCTGACTTTC. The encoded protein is CASSLLSGSGANVLTF.

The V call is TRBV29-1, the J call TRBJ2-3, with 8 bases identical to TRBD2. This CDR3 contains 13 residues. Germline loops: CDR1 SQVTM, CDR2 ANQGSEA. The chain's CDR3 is CSITSGTPDTQYF. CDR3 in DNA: TGCAGTATAACTAGCGGTACCCCAGATACGCAGTATTTT.

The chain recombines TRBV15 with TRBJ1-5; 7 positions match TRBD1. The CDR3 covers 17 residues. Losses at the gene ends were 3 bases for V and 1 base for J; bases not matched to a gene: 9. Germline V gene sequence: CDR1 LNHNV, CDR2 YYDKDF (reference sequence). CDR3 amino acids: CATSRDPGQLSNQPQHF. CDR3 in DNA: TGTGCCACCAGCAGGGATCCGGGACAGCTCAGCAATCAGCCCCAGCATTTT.

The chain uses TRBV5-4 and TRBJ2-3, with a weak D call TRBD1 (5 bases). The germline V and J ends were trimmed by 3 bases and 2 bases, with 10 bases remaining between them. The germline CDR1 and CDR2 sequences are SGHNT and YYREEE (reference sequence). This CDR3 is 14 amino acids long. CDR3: CASSWGGATDTQYF. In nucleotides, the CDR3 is TGTGCCAGCAGCTGGGGCGGTGCCACAGATACGCAGTATTTT.

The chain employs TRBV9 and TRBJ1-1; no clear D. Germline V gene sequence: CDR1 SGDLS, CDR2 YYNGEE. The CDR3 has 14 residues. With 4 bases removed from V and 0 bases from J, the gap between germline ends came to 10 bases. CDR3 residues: CASSPRSVNTEAFF. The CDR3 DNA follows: TGTGCCAGCAGCCCCAGGTCGGTGAACACTGAAGCTTTCTTT.

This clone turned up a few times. This CDR3 is CASSSSTASAGHTEAFF. Here the CDR3 DNA reads TGTGCCAGCAGTTCATCAACAGCTTCGGCGGGTCACACTGAAGCTTTCTTT. The V and J genes are TRBV28 and TRBJ1-1; D is ambiguous. V shed 4 bases and J shed 3 bases, with 21 bases lying between them. The germline V gene has CDR1 MDHEN and CDR2 SYDVKM. This CDR3 has 17 amino acids. Complete variable domain (other parts from reference TRBV28 and TRBJ1-1): DVKVTQSSRYLVKRTGEKVFLECVQDMDHENMFWYRQDPGLGLRLIYFSYDVKMKEKGDIPEGYSVSREKKERFSLILESASTNQTSMYLCASSSSTASAGHTEAFFGQGTRLTVV.

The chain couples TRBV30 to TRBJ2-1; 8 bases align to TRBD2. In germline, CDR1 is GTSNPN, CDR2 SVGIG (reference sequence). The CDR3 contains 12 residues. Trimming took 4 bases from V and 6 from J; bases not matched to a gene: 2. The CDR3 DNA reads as TGTGCCTGGACGGGACTAGGCAATGAGCAGTTCTTC. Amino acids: CAWTGLGNEQFF.

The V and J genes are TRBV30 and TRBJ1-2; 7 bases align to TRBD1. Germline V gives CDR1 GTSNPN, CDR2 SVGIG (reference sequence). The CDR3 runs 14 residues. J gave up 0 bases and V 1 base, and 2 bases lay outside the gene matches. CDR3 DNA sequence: TGTGCCTGGAGTGCCGGGACAGCTAACTATGGCTACACCTTC. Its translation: CAWSAGTANYGYTF.

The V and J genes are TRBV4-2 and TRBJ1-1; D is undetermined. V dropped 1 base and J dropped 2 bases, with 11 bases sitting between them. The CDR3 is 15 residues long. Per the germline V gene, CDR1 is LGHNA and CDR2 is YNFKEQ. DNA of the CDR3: TGTGCCAGCAGCCAAGCGGGCCTGGGAAACACTGAAGCTTTCTTT. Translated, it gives CASSQAGLGNTEAFF.

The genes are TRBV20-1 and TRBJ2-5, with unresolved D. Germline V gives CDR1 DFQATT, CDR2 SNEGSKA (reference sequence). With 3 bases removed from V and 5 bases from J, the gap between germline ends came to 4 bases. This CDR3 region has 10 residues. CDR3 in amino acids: CSASHETQYF. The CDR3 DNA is TGCAGTGCTAGTCATGAGACCCAGTACTTC.

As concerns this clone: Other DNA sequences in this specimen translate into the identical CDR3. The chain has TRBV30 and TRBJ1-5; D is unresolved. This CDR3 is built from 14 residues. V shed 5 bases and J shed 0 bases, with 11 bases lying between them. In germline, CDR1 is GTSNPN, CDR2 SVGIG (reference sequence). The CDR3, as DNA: TGTGCCTGGGGGTCTGAGAATAGCAATCAGCCCCAGCATTTT. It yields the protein CAWGSENSNQPQHF. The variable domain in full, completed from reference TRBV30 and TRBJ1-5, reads SQTIHQWPATLVQPVGSPLSLECTVEGTSNPNLYWYRQAAGRGLQLLFYSVGIGQISSEVPQNLSASRPQDRQFILSSKKLLLSDSGFYLCAWGSENSNQPQHFGDGTRLSIL.

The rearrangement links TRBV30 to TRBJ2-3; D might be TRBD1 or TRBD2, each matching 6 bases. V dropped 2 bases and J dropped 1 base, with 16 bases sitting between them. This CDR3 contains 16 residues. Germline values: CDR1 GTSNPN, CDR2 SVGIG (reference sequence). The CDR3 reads CAWSSYSGAGTDTQYF. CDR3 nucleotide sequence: TGTGCCTGGAGTTCCTACTCGGGGGCCGGCACAGATACGCAGTATTTT.

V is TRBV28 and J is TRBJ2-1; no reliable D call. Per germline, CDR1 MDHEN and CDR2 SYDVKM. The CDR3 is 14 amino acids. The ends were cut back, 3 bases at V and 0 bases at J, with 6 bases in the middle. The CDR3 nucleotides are TGTGCCAGCAGTTTGATGGGCTCCTACAATGAGCAGTTCTTC. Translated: CASSLMGSYNEQFF. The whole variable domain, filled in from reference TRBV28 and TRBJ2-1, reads DVKVTQSSRYLVKRTGEKVFLECVQDMDHENMFWYRQDPGLGLRLIYFSYDVKMKEKGDIPEGYSVSREKKERFSLILESASTNQTSMYLCASSLMGSYNEQFFGPGTRLTVL.

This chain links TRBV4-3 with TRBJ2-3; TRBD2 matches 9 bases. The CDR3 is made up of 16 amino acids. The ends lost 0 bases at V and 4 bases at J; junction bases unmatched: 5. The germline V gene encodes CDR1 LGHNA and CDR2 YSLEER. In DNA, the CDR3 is TGCGCCAGCAGCCAAGATCCGGCGGGAGGGGCAGATACGCAGTATTTT. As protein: CASSQDPAGGADTQYF.

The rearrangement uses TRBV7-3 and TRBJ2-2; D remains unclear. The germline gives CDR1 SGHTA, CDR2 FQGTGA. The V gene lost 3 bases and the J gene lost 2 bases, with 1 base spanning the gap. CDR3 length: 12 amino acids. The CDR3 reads CASSFNTGELFF. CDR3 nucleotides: TGTGCCAGCAGCTTTAACACCGGGGAGCTGTTTTTT.

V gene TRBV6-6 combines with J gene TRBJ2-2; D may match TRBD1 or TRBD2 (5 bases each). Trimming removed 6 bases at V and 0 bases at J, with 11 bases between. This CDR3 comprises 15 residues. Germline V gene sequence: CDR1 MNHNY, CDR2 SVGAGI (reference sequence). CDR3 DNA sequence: TGTGCCAGCAGCCCCGGGGCTTCGAACACCGGGGAGCTGTTTTTT. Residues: CASSPGASNTGELFF.